This T cell receptor beta chain was observed in a study of shared clonotypes between healthy human individuals. Points on this clone: As yet, its antigen is unknown.

Genomic DNA of each subset was evenly split across several immunoSEQ plates. Clones were read by immunoSEQ multiplex PCR, and TCRdb kept only the in-frame ones, dropping some. This repertoire shows around 1.1 million clones, roughly 74% found once; its top ten account for 0.61%. Whole-study results and caveats: Rarefaction indicated that sorted-subset sequencing remained incomplete although depth was large. Among four donors, approximately 5% of naive CD4 clonotypes were found in common.

CDR1 and CDR2 (germline): SEHNR, FQNEAQ (reference sequence). The CDR3 is made up of 16 amino acids. Trimming removed 4 bases from V and 2 bases from J; junction bases left unmatched: 7. V and J are TRBV7-9 and TRBJ1-5; the match to TRBD1 covers 8 bases. The sequence was collected from a man in his late teens or twenties in good health. Some clones in this sample may be carry-over from other donors' samples. Source material: memory CD4+ T cells from PBMCs. Subset indicated: CD45RA-negative fraction. The CDR3 loop reads CASSSQGGFRNQPQHF. In DNA, the CDR3 is TGTGCCAGCAGCTCACAGGGGGGATTCCGCAATCAGCCCCAGCATTTT.